This T cell receptor beta chain was observed in a study of cytomegalovirus exposure and HLA in healthy donors. Study background: The approximately 120 validation repertoires matched the approximately 700 first-cohort repertoires in platform, a later analysis reported.

Sequencing used immunoSEQ multiplex PCR; TCRdb keeps in-frame clones, though not all of them. Of some 330,000 clones detected, 86% appear once; the ten largest clones hold over 0.8%. To note about this clone: Its specificity is unknown.

This CDR3 comprises 13 residues. Germline V gene lookup returns CDR1 SNHLY and CDR2 FYNNEI. Trimming took off 9 bases at V and 5 bases at J, with 14 bases between the two ends. Whole-study results and caveats: The study put 160 or so TCR beta chains on its list as cytomegalovirus-associated.

The chain has TRBV2 and TRBJ2-1; TRBD2 might be the D (6 bases). The sample comprised PBMCs. The receptor was isolated from a woman younger than 30 in good health and CMV-seronegative. CDR3 protein: CASTTRGNNEQFF. The CDR3 DNA reads as TGTGCCAGTACGACTAGAGGAAACAATGAGCAGTTCTTC.